In this sample, the clone carrying this T cell receptor (beta chain) turned up a few times. Its antigen is undetermined. These data originate in a study of T-cell memory formation after mild COVID-19. Study results and caveats: The pre-infection memory compartment contained some responding clones, suggesting cross-reactive memory joined.

The V and J ends lost 0 bases and 4 bases respectively, with 15 bases between them. Germline-derived CDR1 and CDR2 are SGHVS and FNYEAQ. This CDR3 region has 16 residues. TCRdb reprocessed the 5' RACE reads with MiXCR, giving one entry per CDR3 protein. Of a few hundred thousand distinct CDR3 sequences in the sample, over 7% were seen once. Material for sequencing was PBMCs or a T cell subset sorted from them (not recorded which). This rearrangement joins TRBV7-6 to TRBJ2-5; possibly TRBD2 for D (6 bases). The TCR comes from a man between 18 and 35 years old who had mild COVID-19 (a few samples of this study predate the infection). Cell type and time point are not known. CDR3 bases: TGTGCCAGCAGCTTAGCAGTTGGAGTGGGAGGAGAGACCCAGTACTTC. Encoded protein: CASSLAVGVGGETQYF.